The source of this T cell receptor beta chain is a study of blood T cells in healthy people across ages. Primed by a sample-barcoded 5' primer and a J-beta primer mix, a second PCR proceeded for about 6 to 12 cycles. Tags on each cDNA molecule came from a template-switch adaptor with 12 random nucleotides. MiXCR, applied by TCRdb to the 5' RACE reads, yields one record per CDR3 protein. The table lists about 640,000 distinct CDR3 sequences, roughly 53% of them singletons. The donors, healthy Caucasians from Russia, were aged roughly 6 to 90. Per individual sample, total RNA of at least 6 micrograms was extracted. This clonotype was seen only once. CDR1 and CDR2 (germline): SQVTM, ANQGSEA. Trimming removed 6 bases from V and 3 bases from J, with 11 bases in between. This CDR3 region has 13 residues.

The source of this sequence is a man in his 60s in good health. The specimen was blood. V gene TRBV29-1 combines with J gene TRBJ1-4; a weak D match, TRBD1 (5 bases). The CDR3 bases are TGCAGCGTGGAGGCAGGGTCTAATGAAAAACTGTTTTTT. Protein product: CSVEAGSNEKLFF.